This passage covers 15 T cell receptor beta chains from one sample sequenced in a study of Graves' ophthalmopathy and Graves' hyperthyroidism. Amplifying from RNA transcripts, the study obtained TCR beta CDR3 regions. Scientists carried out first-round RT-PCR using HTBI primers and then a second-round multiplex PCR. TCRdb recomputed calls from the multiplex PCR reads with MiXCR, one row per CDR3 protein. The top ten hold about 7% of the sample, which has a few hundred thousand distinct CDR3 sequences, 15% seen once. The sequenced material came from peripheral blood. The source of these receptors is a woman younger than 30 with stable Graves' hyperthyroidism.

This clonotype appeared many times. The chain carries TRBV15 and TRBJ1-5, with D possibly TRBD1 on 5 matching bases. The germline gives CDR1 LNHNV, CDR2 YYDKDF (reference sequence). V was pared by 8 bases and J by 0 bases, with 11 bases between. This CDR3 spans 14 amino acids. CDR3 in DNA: TGTGCCACCTCGAGGAGGGGTAGCAATCAGCCCCAGCATTTT. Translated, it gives CATSRRGSNQPQHF.

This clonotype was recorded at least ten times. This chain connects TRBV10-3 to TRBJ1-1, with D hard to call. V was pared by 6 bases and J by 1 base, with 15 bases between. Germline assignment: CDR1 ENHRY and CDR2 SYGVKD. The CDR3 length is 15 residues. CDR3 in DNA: TGTGCCATCAGCGGCCAAGGAGTCCCGAACACTGAAGCTTTCTTT. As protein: CAISGQGVPNTEAFF.

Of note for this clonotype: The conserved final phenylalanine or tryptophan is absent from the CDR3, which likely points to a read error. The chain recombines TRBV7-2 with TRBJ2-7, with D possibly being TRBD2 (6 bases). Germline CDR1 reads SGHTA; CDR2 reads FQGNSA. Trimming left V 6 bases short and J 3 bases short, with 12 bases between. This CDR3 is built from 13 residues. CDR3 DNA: TGTGCCAGCAGGGAGGGAAGGGTCTACGAGCAGTACCTC. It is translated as CASREGRVYEQYL.

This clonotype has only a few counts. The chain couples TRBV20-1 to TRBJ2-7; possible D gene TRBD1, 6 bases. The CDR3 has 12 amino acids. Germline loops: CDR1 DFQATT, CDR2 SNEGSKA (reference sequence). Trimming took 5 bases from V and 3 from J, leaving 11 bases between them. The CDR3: CSAQDRSYEQYF. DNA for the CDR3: TGCAGTGCTCAGGACAGAAGCTACGAGCAGTACTTC.

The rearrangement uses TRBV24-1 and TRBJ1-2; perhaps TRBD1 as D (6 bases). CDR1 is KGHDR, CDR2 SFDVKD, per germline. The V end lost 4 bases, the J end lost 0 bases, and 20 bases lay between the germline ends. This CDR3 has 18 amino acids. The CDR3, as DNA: TGTGCCACCAGTGACGACAACAGGGCGCCTTACTCTAACTATGGCTACACCTTC. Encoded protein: CATSDDNRAPYSNYGYTF.

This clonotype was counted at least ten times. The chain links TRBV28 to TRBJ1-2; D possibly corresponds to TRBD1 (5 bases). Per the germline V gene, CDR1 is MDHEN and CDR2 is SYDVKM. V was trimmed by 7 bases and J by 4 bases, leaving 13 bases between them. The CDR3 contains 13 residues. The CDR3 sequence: CASTLTVPYGYTF. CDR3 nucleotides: TGTGCCAGCACTCTGACAGTTCCCTATGGCTACACCTTC.

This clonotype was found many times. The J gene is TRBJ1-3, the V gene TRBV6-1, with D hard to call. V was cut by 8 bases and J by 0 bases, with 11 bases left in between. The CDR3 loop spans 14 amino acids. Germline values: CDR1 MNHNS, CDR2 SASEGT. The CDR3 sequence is CASLGGNSGNTIYF. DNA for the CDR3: TGTGCCAGCCTCGGAGGGAACTCTGGAAACACCATATATTTT.

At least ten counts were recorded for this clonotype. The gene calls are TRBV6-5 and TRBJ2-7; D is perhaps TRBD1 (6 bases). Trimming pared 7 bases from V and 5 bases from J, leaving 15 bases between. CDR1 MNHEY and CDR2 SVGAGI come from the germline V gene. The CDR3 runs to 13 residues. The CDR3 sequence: CASTAKGVNEQYF. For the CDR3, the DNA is TGTGCCAGCACAGCTAAGGGGGTAAACGAGCAGTACTTC.

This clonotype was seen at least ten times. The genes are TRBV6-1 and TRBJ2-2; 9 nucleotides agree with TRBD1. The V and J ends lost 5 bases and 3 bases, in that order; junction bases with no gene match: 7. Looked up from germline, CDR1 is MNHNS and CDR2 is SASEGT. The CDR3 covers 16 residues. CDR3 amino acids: CASSQRDREDTGELFF. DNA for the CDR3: TGTGCCAGCAGTCAAAGGGACAGGGAGGACACCGGGGAGCTGTTTTTT.

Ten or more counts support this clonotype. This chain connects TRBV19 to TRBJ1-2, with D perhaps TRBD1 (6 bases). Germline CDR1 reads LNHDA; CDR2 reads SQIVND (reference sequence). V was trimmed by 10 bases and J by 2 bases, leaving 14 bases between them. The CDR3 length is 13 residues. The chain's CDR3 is CATASTGNYGYTF. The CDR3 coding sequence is TGTGCCACCGCCTCGACAGGAAACTATGGCTACACCTTC.

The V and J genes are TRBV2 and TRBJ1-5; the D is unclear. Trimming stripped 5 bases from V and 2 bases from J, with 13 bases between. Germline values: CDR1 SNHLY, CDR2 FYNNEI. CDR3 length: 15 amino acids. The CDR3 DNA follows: TGTGCCAGCAGTCGGTTAATGAGGGGCAATCAGCCCCAGCATTTT. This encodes CASSRLMRGNQPQHF.

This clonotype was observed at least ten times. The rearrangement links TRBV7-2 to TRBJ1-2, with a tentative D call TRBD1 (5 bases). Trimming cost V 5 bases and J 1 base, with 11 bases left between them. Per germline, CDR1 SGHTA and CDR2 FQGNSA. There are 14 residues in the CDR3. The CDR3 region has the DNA TGTGCCAGCAGCGCGGGGGGTAATAACTATGGCTACACCTTC. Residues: CASSAGGNNYGYTF.

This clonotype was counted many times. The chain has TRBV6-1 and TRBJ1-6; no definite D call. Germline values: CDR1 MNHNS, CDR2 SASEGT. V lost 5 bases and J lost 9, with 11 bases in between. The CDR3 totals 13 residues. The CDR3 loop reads CASSYLGGSPLHF. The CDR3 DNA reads TGTGCCAGCAGTTATCTGGGCGGTTCACCCCTCCACTTT.

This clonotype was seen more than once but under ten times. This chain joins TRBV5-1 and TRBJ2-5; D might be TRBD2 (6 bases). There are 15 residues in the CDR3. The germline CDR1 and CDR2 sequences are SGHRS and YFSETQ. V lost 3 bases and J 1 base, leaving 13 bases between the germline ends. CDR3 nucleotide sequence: TGCGCCAGCAGCTGGCAGAACGGGGGCCAAGAGACCCAGTACTTC. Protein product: CASSWQNGGQETQYF.

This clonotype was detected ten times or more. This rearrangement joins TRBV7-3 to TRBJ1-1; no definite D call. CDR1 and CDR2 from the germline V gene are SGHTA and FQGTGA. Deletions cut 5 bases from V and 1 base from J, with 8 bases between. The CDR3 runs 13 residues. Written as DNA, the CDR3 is TGTGCCAGCAGCCCACACGCGAACACTGAAGCTTTCTTT. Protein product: CASSPHANTEAFF.